Described below is a single TCR beta chain sequence and its context. It has no known antigen specificity. No much larger clone is present one base from it, and per-base qualities are unavailable. The sample is drawn from a study of CD8+CD57+ T cells in acquired aplastic anemia (dated by TCRdb to the late 2010s). Context from the whole study: Extracted DNA from sorted CD4+ and CD8+ cells averaged 3.2 ug, ranging from roughly 0.2 to 30 ug. CD8+CD57+ expansion was defined as frequency above the mean frequency observed in healthy subjects.

Flow cytometry had shown CD8+CD57+ cell expansion in the patients selected for sequencing. Severe acquired aplastic anemia was diagnosed in all patients according to International Study of Aplastic Anemia and Agranulocytosis and Camitta criteria. No patient had received any therapy when blood was sampled. In this study, sorted CD4+ and CD8+ T cells from the blood of healthy subjects and of severe aplastic anemia patients had their TCR repertoires deep-sequenced. Patients were enrolled under clinicaltrials.gov protocols 00001620, 01623167, 00001397, 00071045, 00081523 and 00961064 in the USA. Ficoll-Paque density gradient centrifugation was used to isolate peripheral blood mononuclear cells. Before DNA extraction, CD4+ and CD8+ T cells were sorted by FACS or by magnetic beads. Taken from cysteine to phenylalanine, the CDR3 has 15 residues. Here the CDR3 DNA is all that survives: 45 bases in frame from base 1. Trimming leaves V shorter by 6 bases and J shorter by 6 bases, with the junction holding 10 bases beyond the gene matches.

Paper-wide results and their limitations: CD8+ Simpson's diversity did not differ significantly between patients and healthy controls (P=0.060). Some 31 CD8+ CDR3 sequences were shared between patients and controls but appeared highly expressed in patients and within their immunodominant clones.

Profiling of TCR beta VDJ combinations and CDR3 sequences used genomic DNA as the template. An Illumina HiSeq 2000 was the platform used for TCR repertoire sequencing. The study's processing was this. Repertoires were assessed using TRBV/TRBJ rearrangement plots, CDR3 size and DJ length profiles, and Simpson's diversity index. Whichever DNA sequence was most abundant in the deep sequencing data was defined as the immunodominant clone. CDR3 amino acid sequences were screened for sharing across subjects and compared with published repertoires and the VDJdb database. In TCRdb, the public reads were trimmed at Q25 with fastp and aligned with MiXCR, with productive beta chains retained. Each record represents a unique CDR3 protein, reported with the most common genes and DNA among its rows. TCRdb's processing, not the study's, gives the V and J calls here. The sample yields a few hundred thousand distinct CDR3 sequences; over 40% were counted once. Of the sample, 20% falls within the top ten clones.

The sequenced sample was sorted CD4+, CD8+, or CD8+CD57+ T cells (not recorded which) from PBMCs. The sequence is built from TRBV12-3 or TRBV12-4 and TRBJ2-7; 11 junctional bases match TRBD1. This clonotype originated in a human donor with aplastic anemia. Read as DNA, the sequence is TGTGCCAGCAGCCAACTGGGACAGGGGGGCGTCGAGCAGTACTTC. Translated, it gives CASSQLGQGGVEQYF.